This T cell receptor beta chain is from a study of T cells in Graves' hyperthyroidism and ophthalmopathy. With a duration under 2 months, the hyperthyroidism was newly diagnosed in patients aged 18 to 65. Used for diagnoses were clinical symptoms, serum thyroxine and TRAb, thyroid ultrasound and orbital computed tomography. Germline loops: CDR1 SEHNR, CDR2 FQNEAQ (reference sequence). This CDR3 spans 14 amino acids. The ends were cut back, 4 bases at V and 4 bases at J, with 13 bases in the middle. This clonotype was seen a few times. The antigen is undetermined. Amplification targeted TCR beta CDR3 regions from RNA transcripts. The TCR CDR3 first-round RT-PCR relied on the HTBI primer set. TCRdb ran MiXCR on the multiplex PCR reads and lists one entry per CDR3 protein. In the table there are 750,000 to 950,000 distinct CDR3 sequences, roughly 40% of which are singletons. Study observations and caveats: Peripheral blood also featured most of the thyroid clonotypes expanded above 0.001.

The sequence derives from a man aged 18-30 years with Graves' hyperthyroidism. Sequenced material: blood. V gene TRBV7-9 combines with J gene TRBJ1-1; no definite D call. CDR3 in DNA: TGTGCCAGCAGCTCCCCCGGGGATCTCACTGAAGCTTTCTTT. It codes for CASSSPGDLTEAFF.